Sequencing of this TCR beta chain was carried out in a study of cytomegalovirus exposure and HLA in healthy donors. Study as a whole: In an earlier analysis, around 100 million unique TCR beta sequences were found from some 180 million T cells.

This CDR3 contains 14 residues. With 5 bases clipped from V and 6 bases from J, the junction kept 4 bases outside the gene matches. CDR1 and CDR2 from the germline V gene are LNHDA and SQIVND (reference sequence). This clone was seen a few times. The primer mix had 60 Vbeta and 13 Jbeta primers. Using immunoSEQ multiplex PCR, the repertoire was profiled, and TCRdb retains in-frame clones only, with some absent. The repertoire holds 100,000 to 150,000 clones, with roughly 15% as singletons. Sequenced sample: PBMCs. The chain carries TRBV19 and TRBJ2-1; 10 bases match TRBD1. The receptor was isolated from a female donor in good health and CMV-seropositive. The CDR3 DNA reads as TGTGCCAGTAGTGTGGGGGACAGGGGCAATGAGCAGTTCTTC. This translates into CASSVGDRGNEQFF.